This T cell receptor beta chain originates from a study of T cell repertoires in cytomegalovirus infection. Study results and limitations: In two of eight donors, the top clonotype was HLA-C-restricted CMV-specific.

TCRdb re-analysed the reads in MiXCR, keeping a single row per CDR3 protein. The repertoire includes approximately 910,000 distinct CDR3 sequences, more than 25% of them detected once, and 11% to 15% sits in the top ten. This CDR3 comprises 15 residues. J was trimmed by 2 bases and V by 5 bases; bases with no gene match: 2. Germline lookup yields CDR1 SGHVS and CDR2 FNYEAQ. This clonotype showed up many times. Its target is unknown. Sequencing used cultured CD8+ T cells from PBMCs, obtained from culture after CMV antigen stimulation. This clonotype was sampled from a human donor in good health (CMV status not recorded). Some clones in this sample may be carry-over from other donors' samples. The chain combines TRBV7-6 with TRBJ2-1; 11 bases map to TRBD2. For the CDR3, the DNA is TGTGCCAGCAGCGGGACTAGCGGTCCCTACAATGAGCAGTTCTTC. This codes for CASSGTSGPYNEQFF.